The 31 T cell receptor beta chains below all came from one sample that was sequenced in a study of T cell repertoires in cytomegalovirus infection. The antigens for these receptors are not known. Using its own MiXCR run on the reads, TCRdb lists one record per CDR3 protein. The repertoire holds approximately 220,000 distinct CDR3 sequences, with 35% to 40% as singletons. Sequenced material: CD8+ T cells from cultured PBMCs, taken from culture after CMV antigen stimulation. The receptors derive from a human donor in good health (CMV status not recorded). Some clones in this sample may be carry-over from other donors' samples.

The chain carries TRBV29-1 and TRBJ2-7; D remains unclear. CDR1 and CDR2 (germline): SQVTM, ANQGSEA. Trimming removed 1 base from V and 4 bases from J, with 11 bases in between. The CDR3 has 13 amino acids. DNA for the CDR3: TGCAGCGTTGAAGGAGGTCTTGGGTACGAGCAGTACTTC. It codes for CSVEGGLGYEQYF.

J is TRBJ2-2 and V is TRBV11-2; no definite D call. The CDR3 covers 15 residues. The germline V gene encodes CDR1 SGHAT and CDR2 FQNNGV. The V gene lost 3 bases and the J gene lost 6 bases, with 14 bases spanning the gap. CDR3 region: CASSLWGEDPGELFF. CDR3 coding DNA: TGTGCCAGCAGCTTGTGGGGTGAGGATCCCGGGGAGCTGTTTTTT.

The CDR3 nucleotides read TGTGCCAGCAGTCTGGGGACAGGGGGCTCCAATGAGCAGTTCTTC. Translating gives CASSLGTGGSNEQFF. The chain carries TRBV27 and TRBJ2-1; 12 bases align to TRBD1. V gave up 5 bases and J gave up 6 bases; unmatched junction bases: 5. CDR1 is MNHEY, CDR2 SMNVEV, per germline (reference sequence). The CDR3 is made up of 15 amino acids.

This clonotype was counted a few times. The CDR3 here is CASSLAGSRHTQPQHF. The CDR3 coding sequence is TGTGCCAGCAGCTTAGCGGGCAGCAGACACACTCAGCCCCAGCATTTT. V gene TRBV7-2 combines with J gene TRBJ1-5; D is uncertain. Trimming took off 0 bases at V and 6 bases at J, with 15 bases between the two ends. The germline CDR1 and CDR2 sequences are SGHTA and FQGNSA. The CDR3 runs to 16 residues. Looking up the rest from reference TRBV7-2 and TRBJ1-5 gives the full variable domain: GAGVSQSPSNKVTEKGKDVELRCDPISGHTALYWYRQSLGQGLEFLIYFQGNSAPDKSGLPSDRFSAERTGGSVSTLTIQRTQQEDSAVYLCASSLAGSRHTQPQHFGDGTRLSIL.

This clonotype was seen more than once but under ten times. V is TRBV7-9 and J is TRBJ2-2; weak D call: TRBD1 (5 bases). The CDR3 runs to 16 residues. Trimming pared 2 bases from V and 2 bases from J, leaving 12 bases between. The germline CDR1 and CDR2 sequences are SEHNR and FQNEAQ (reference sequence). CDR3 loop: CASSLHRTSNTGELFF. DNA for the CDR3: TGTGCCAGCAGCTTACATCGGACATCTAACACCGGGGAGCTGTTTTTT.

This clonotype was found a few times. The rearrangement links TRBV2 to TRBJ1-1, with 7 positions matching TRBD1. With 3 bases clipped from V and 6 bases from J, the junction kept 16 bases outside the gene matches. The germline V gene has CDR1 SNHLY and CDR2 FYNNEI. The CDR3 is 17 amino acids. DNA of the CDR3: TGTGCCAGCAGTGATGTCGACAGGTCGGACAGGTGGGCTGAAGCTTTCTTT. Its protein is CASSDVDRSDRWAEAFF.

This chain connects TRBV10-3 to TRBJ1-1; possible D gene TRBD1, 5 bases. The CDR3 has 13 residues. Germline values: CDR1 ENHRY, CDR2 SYGVKD. The V gene lost 8 bases and the J gene lost 5 bases, with 15 bases spanning the gap. CDR3 in DNA: TGTGCCATCGGGTGGGGCGCGTGTACTGAAGCTTTCTTT. It translates to CAIGWGACTEAFF.

This clonotype was found a few times. This chain's CDR3 is CASSPGTGRADTQYF. CDR3 DNA: TGTGCCAGCAGCCCTGGGACAGGGAGGGCAGATACGCAGTATTTT. The rearrangement uses TRBV7-3 and TRBJ2-3; 9 nucleotides match TRBD1. The V and J ends lost 5 bases and 4 bases, in that order; junction bases with no gene match: 7. The CDR3 loop spans 15 amino acids. CDR1 and CDR2 from the germline V gene are SGHTA and FQGTGA.

The chain uses TRBV30 and TRBJ2-3; 11 nucleotides line up with TRBD2. Trimming removed 3 bases from V and 4 bases from J; junction bases left unmatched: 3. Per the germline V gene, CDR1 is GTSNPN and CDR2 is SVGIG (reference sequence). The CDR3 has 14 amino acids. The CDR3: CAWSLAGGPDTQYF. In nucleotides, the CDR3 is TGTGCCTGGAGCCTAGCGGGAGGTCCAGATACGCAGTATTTT.

This clonotype was seen at least ten times. The chain joins TRBV7-2 to TRBJ2-5, with D possibly matching TRBD2 (5 bases). V was clipped by 0 bases and J by 1 base, with 18 bases between them. This CDR3 is 18 amino acids long. In germline, CDR1 is SGHTA, CDR2 FQGNSA. Written as DNA, the CDR3 is TGTGCCAGCAGCTTAGCCGTGGGGTTAGCGACCTTCCAAGAGACCCAGTACTTC. It encodes CASSLAVGLATFQETQYF.

A few counts support this clonotype. This chain joins TRBV27 and TRBJ1-5, with D hard to call. The CDR3 sequence is 11 residues long. CDR1 is MNHEY and CDR2 is SMNVEV in the germline V gene (reference sequence). V lost 6 bases and J lost 7, with 7 bases in between. CDR3 DNA sequence: TGTGCCAGCAGCAATGGCCAGCCCCAGCATTTT. Its protein is CASSNGQPQHF.

The chain couples TRBV27 to TRBJ2-7; 10 bases line up with TRBD1. Germline V lookup: CDR1 MNHEY, CDR2 SMNVEV (reference sequence). This CDR3 comprises 14 residues. With 5 bases clipped from V and 4 bases from J, the junction kept 5 bases outside the gene matches. This CDR3 is CASSDGTGVYEQYF. Written as DNA, the CDR3 is TGTGCCAGCAGTGACGGGACAGGGGTTTACGAGCAGTACTTC.

The chain carries TRBV20-1 and TRBJ2-5; 7 nucleotides line up with TRBD2. This CDR3 comprises 15 residues. The ends lost 0 bases at V and 4 bases at J; junction bases unmatched: 8. CDR1 and CDR2 (germline): DFQATT, SNEGSKA (reference sequence). The CDR3 spells CSARDLSIAGETQYF. Here the CDR3 DNA reads TGCAGTGCTAGAGATCTGAGTATAGCGGGAGAGACCCAGTACTTC.

V usage is TRBV15 and J usage is TRBJ2-3, with 8 bases aligning to TRBD1. The CDR3 consists of 16 residues. CDR1 is LNHNV and CDR2 is YYDKDF in the germline V gene (reference sequence). The trim removed 5 bases at V and 1 base at J, leaving 8 bases unmatched. The CDR3 loop reads CATSVRQGLGTDTQYF. DNA for the CDR3: TGTGCCACCAGCGTGCGACAGGGGCTGGGCACAGATACGCAGTATTTT.

This clonotype has just a few counts. The V and J genes are TRBV10-3 and TRBJ2-7; D possibly corresponds to TRBD1 (5 bases). The V gene's germline CDR1 is ENHRY and CDR2 SYGVKD. This CDR3 is built from 14 residues. V was pared by 0 bases and J by 2 bases, with 8 bases between. This chain's CDR3 is CAISESDSTYEQYF. The CDR3 DNA is TGTGCCATCAGTGAGTCTGACAGTACCTACGAGCAGTACTTC.

This clonotype was seen a handful of times. The chain joins TRBV7-2 to TRBJ2-1, with D possibly TRBD2 on 7 matching bases. V lost 7 bases to trimming and J lost 4 bases, with 17 bases between them. Germline values: CDR1 SGHTA, CDR2 FQGNSA. The length of the CDR3 is 15 residues. CDR3 amino acids: CASIRGGGRYNEQFF. The CDR3 coding sequence is TGTGCCAGCATTAGGGGGGGGGGCCGTTACAATGAGCAGTTCTTC.

The chain links TRBV7-2 to TRBJ2-1, with 15 bases matching TRBD2. V was clipped by 2 bases and J by 10 bases; unmatched bases: 12. The germline V gene encodes CDR1 SGHTA and CDR2 FQGNSA. The CDR3 is 18 residues long. CDR3 coding DNA: TGTGCCAGCAGCTTAAGCCTTGGGACTAGCGGGAGGTATATCGAGCAGTTCTTC. Protein product: CASSLSLGTSGRYIEQFF.

This clonotype was seen only a few times. Compared with germline, one end of the junction differs, possibly owing to a read error. Here the CDR3 reads CASSSIGGGELFF. The CDR3 DNA reads as TGTGCTAGCAGCTCCATAGGGGGCGGGGAGCTGTTTTTT. The chain combines TRBV7-6 with TRBJ2-2; perhaps TRBD1 as D (6 bases). CDR1 and CDR2 (germline): SGHVS, FNYEAQ. This CDR3 is built from 13 residues.

The gene calls are TRBV27 and TRBJ1-4, with D unresolved. The germline V gene encodes CDR1 MNHEY and CDR2 SMNVEV (reference sequence). The ends were cut back, 6 bases at V and 2 bases at J, with 13 bases in the middle. The CDR3 has 15 residues. CDR3 sequence (DNA): TGTGCCAGCAGACGGGGATACATCACTAATGAAAAACTGTTTTTT. This translates into CASRRGYITNEKLFF. The complete variable domain, with remaining parts taken from reference TRBV27 and TRBJ1-4, reads EAQVTQNPRYLITVTGKKLTVTCSQNMNHEYMSWYRQDPGLGLRQIYYSMNVEVTDKGDVPEGYKVSRKEKRNFPLILESPSPNQTSLYFCASRRGYITNEKLFFGSGTQLSVL.

This chain uses TRBV7-9 with TRBJ2-1; 7 nucleotides align to TRBD1. The junction had 5 bases not matched to a gene; V was cut back by 5 bases and J by 4 bases. Looked up from germline, CDR1 is SEHNR and CDR2 is FQNEAQ (reference sequence). This CDR3 has 14 amino acids. The CDR3 bases are TGTGCCAGCAGCCAGGGACAGACATACAATGAGCAGTTCTTC. This sequence encodes CASSQGQTYNEQFF.

The V call is TRBV7-2, the J call TRBJ2-2, with D tentatively TRBD2 (5 bases). CDR3 size: 15 residues. Trimming cost V 1 base and J 5 bases, with 11 bases left between them. Germline V gene lookup returns CDR1 SGHTA and CDR2 FQGNSA. The CDR3 protein is CASSLVGSWTGELFF. In DNA form, the CDR3 reads TGTGCCAGCAGCTTAGTAGGGAGTTGGACCGGGGAGCTGTTTTTT.

This clonotype was counted only a few times. The rearrangement uses TRBV15 and TRBJ2-1; the match to TRBD2 covers 14 bases. The V gene end was trimmed by 0 bases and the J gene end by 1 base; junction bases not matched to a gene: 14. The CDR3 spans 22 residues. CDR1 LNHNV and CDR2 YYDKDF come from the germline V gene (reference sequence). CDR3 residues: CATSRDFTGTSGRWGSYNEQFF. The DNA for the CDR3 is TGTGCCACCAGCAGAGATTTTACCGGGACTAGCGGGAGATGGGGTTCCTACAATGAGCAGTTCTTC.

V usage is TRBV5-6 and J usage is TRBJ2-7, with a possible D match to TRBD1 (6 bases). Trimming cost V 0 bases and J 2 bases, with 9 bases left between them. The CDR3 spans 14 residues. Germline V gene data show CDR1 as SGHDT and CDR2 as YYEEEE. The DNA of the CDR3 is TGTGCCAGCAGCTTGGGACAGGACACCTACGAGCAGTACTTC. This translates into CASSLGQDTYEQYF.

The chain links TRBV7-4 to TRBJ2-6; the D is unclear. There are 16 residues in the CDR3. Germline V gene lookup returns CDR1 SGHVT and CDR2 SQSDAQ. Trimming removed 4 bases from V and 0 bases from J, with 10 bases in between. CDR3 residues: CASSSLPGSGANVLTF. The CDR3 coding sequence is TGTGCCAGCAGCTCACTACCCGGCTCTGGGGCCAACGTCCTGACTTTC.

The V gene is TRBV4-1, the J gene TRBJ2-1; 7 positions agree with TRBD2. This CDR3 comprises 17 residues. Unmatched junction bases numbered 15, after V lost 2 bases and J lost 8 bases. CDR1 and CDR2 from the germline V gene are MGHRA and YSYEKL. The CDR3 DNA reads TGCGCCAGCAGCCAACCACCGACTAGCCTGACGTTCGATGAGCAGTTCTTC. Its translation is CASSQPPTSLTFDEQFF.

This clonotype has just a few counts. The chain is built from TRBV7-6 and TRBJ1-2; D is ambiguous. The V end was cut by 1 base, the J end by 6 bases, with 9 bases between. This CDR3 has 13 residues. The germline V gene has CDR1 SGHVS and CDR2 FNYEAQ. The CDR3 bases are TGTGCCAGCAGCTTAGATGGAGGTGATGGCTACACCTTC. Its translation: CASSLDGGDGYTF.

V usage is TRBV27 and J usage is TRBJ2-7, with TRBD2 as a possible D gene (5 bases). V was clipped by 4 bases and J by 2 bases, with 15 bases between them. This CDR3 has 15 residues. Germline CDR1 is MNHEY and CDR2 is SMNVEV (reference sequence). This CDR3 is CASSSPREIPYEQYF. The CDR3, as DNA: TGTGCCAGCAGTTCCCCTAGGGAGATACCCTACGAGCAGTACTTC.

The DNA of the CDR3 is TGCAGTGCTAGACCCGAGGACAGCCCGAACACTGAAGCTTTCTTT. Translation gives CSARPEDSPNTEAFF. V is TRBV20-1 and J is TRBJ1-1; TRBD1 is a possible D gene (6 bases). Germline CDR1 and CDR2: DFQATT and SNEGSKA (reference sequence). Between the trimmed V and J ends, which lost 2 bases and 1 base, there was a span of 14 bases. This CDR3 is 15 amino acids long.

This clonotype was picked up a small number of times. The genes are TRBV7-9 and TRBJ1-5; perhaps TRBD1 as D (5 bases). V was trimmed by 5 bases and J by 0 bases, leaving 20 bases between them. The CDR3 sequence is 18 residues long. Germline V lookup: CDR1 SEHNR, CDR2 FQNEAQ (reference sequence). CDR3 coding DNA: TGTGCCAGCAGCGTAACAGCGGGGGGGGATTATAGCAATCAGCCCCAGCATTTT. It translates to CASSVTAGGDYSNQPQHF.

This chain joins TRBV27 and TRBJ2-3, with 7 bases identical to TRBD1. Germline CDR1 MNHEY, CDR2 SMNVEV (reference sequence). V shed 0 bases and J 0 bases; nucleotides not matched to a gene: 0. This CDR3 region has 15 residues. CDR3 bases: TGTGCCAGCAGTTTATCCAGGGGGAGCACAGATACGCAGTATTTT. Amino acids: CASSLSRGSTDTQYF.

This clonotype has just a few counts. This sequence joins TRBV19 and TRBJ1-1, with D perhaps matching TRBD1 (6 bases). CDR1 is LNHDA and CDR2 is SQIVND in the germline V gene (reference sequence). The V end lost 5 bases, the J end lost 0 bases, and 13 bases lay between the germline ends. There are 15 residues in the CDR3. The CDR3 coding sequence is TGTGCCAGTAGTGGCCGGACAGTCTTGAACACTGAAGCTTTCTTT. It codes for CASSGRTVLNTEAFF. The whole variable domain, remainder taken from reference TRBV19 and TRBJ1-1, is DGGITQSPKYLFRKEGQNVTLSCEQNLNHDAMYWYRQDPGQGLRLIYYSQIVNDFQKGDIAEGYSVSREKKESFPLTVTSAQKNPTAFYLCASSGRTVLNTEAFFGQGTRLTVV.